This T cell receptor (beta chain) came from a study of T cells expressing NK-cell markers. Study-wide background: Sequencing covered eight donors, seven HCMV-seropositive and one seronegative. Findings and caveats of the study: Whether the expanded NKG2C+ T cell clones recognized HCMV remained unclear. These same clonotypes (in four donors) also led the CD3+CD56-NKG2C+ fraction.

Details on this clonotype: Its specificity is unknown.

The CDR3 spans 14 residues. Germline V gene data show CDR1 as GTSNPN and CDR2 as SVGIG (reference sequence). TCRdb reanalyzed the 5' RACE reads and collapses them to one entry per CDR3 protein, without DNA. This table lists some 150,000 distinct CDR3 sequences. The chain is built from TRBV30 and TRBJ2-7; the TRBD1 assignment by TCRdb is unverifiable without DNA. The sequenced material came from blood T cells: a sorted CD56 or NKG2C T cell subset, CD4+ or CD8+ T cells, or bulk PBMC T cells (not recorded which). The source of this sequence is a man in his late teens or twenties in good health. The CDR3 region is CAWSRDRNSYEQYF.